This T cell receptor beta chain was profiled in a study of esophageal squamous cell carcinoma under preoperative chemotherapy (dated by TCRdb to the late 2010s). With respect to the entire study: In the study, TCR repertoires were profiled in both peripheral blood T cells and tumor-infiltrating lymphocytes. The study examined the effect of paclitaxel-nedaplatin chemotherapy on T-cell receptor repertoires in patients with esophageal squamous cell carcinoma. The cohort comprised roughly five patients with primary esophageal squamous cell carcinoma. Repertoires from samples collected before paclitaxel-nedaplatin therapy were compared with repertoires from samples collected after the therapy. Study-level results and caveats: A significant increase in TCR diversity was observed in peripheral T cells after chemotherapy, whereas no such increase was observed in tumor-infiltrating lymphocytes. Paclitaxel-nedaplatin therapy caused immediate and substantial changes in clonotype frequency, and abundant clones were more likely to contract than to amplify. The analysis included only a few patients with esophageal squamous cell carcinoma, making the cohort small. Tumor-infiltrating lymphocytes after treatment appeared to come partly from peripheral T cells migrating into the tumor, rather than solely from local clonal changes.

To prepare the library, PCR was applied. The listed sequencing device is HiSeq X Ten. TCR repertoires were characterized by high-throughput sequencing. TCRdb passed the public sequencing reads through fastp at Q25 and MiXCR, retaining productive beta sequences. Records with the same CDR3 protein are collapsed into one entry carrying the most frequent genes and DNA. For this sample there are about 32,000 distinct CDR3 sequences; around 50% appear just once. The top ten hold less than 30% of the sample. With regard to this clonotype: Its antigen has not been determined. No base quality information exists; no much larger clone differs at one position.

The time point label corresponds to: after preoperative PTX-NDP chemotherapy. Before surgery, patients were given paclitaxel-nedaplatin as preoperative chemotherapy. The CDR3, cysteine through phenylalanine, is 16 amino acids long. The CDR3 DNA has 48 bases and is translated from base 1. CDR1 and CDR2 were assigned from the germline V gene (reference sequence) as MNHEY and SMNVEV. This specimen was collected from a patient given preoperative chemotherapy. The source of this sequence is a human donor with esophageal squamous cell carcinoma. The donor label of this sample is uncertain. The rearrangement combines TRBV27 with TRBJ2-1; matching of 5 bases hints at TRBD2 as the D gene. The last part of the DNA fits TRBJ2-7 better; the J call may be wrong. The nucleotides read TGTGCCAGCAGTTTACTTCTGGCGGGTGTCTCCTACGAGCAGTACTTC. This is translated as CASSLLLAGVSYEQYF.